The 10 T cell receptor beta chains reported below all come from one sample, sequenced in a study of shared clonotypes between healthy human individuals. Repertoires were generated with immunoSEQ multiplex PCR, while TCRdb's copy carries only in-frame clones and drops some. The table records approximately 340,000 clones, 70% to 75% of them present only once. Sample: memory CD4+ T cells sorted from blood. Regarding subset: CD45RA-negative fraction. The receptors originated from a man aged 30-40 years in good health.

The genes are TRBV11-2 and TRBJ1-4; 8 nucleotides line up with TRBD1. The CDR3 is made up of 18 amino acids. Germline values: CDR1 SGHAT, CDR2 FQNNGV. V lost 3 bases, J lost 8 bases, and 17 bases stayed unmatched. CDR3 nucleotide sequence: TGTGCCAGCAGCTTCCCCAGGGGACAGGCCTACCCCGGAGAAAAACTGTTTTTT. Translation gives CASSFPRGQAYPGEKLFF.

The chain couples TRBV28 to TRBJ2-7; tentatively, D is TRBD1 (6 bases). This CDR3 region has 14 residues. V lost 6 bases, J lost 3 bases, and 15 bases lay in between. The germline CDR1 and CDR2 sequences are MDHEN and SYDVKM. The CDR3 spells CASRPTGRLYEQYF. The DNA of the CDR3 is TGTGCCAGCAGACCGACAGGACGACTCTACGAGCAGTACTTC.

The chain couples TRBV18 to TRBJ2-7; 10 bases line up with TRBD1. The ends lost 5 bases at V and 7 bases at J; junction bases unmatched: 14. The CDR3 sequence is 16 residues long. Germline V CDR1 and CDR2: KGHSH, LQKENI. CDR3 sequence reads: CASSLTGGIEGYEQYF. In DNA form, the CDR3 reads TGTGCCAGCTCATTGACAGGGGGCATAGAGGGTTATGAGCAGTACTTC.

For this clone: Its ends do not fully match the called genes, so a read error is possible. The chain carries TRBV6-4 and TRBJ2-7; 12 bases fit TRBD2. The length of the CDR3 is 18 residues. Germline V lookup: CDR1 MRHNA, CDR2 SNTAGT. CDR3 residues: CAGSDSRLAGAPAYEQYF. CDR3 sequence (DNA): TGTGCCGGCAGTGACTCGAGACTAGCGGGAGCCCCAGCCTACGAGCAGTACTTC.

The chain carries TRBV2 and TRBJ2-7; 8 nucleotides line up with TRBD1. In germline, CDR1 is SNHLY, CDR2 FYNNEI. The CDR3 loop spans 13 amino acids. Losses at the gene ends were 6 bases for V and 7 bases for J; bases not matched to a gene: 8. CDR3 protein: CASSSWTGTEQYF. In nucleotides, the CDR3 is TGTGCCAGCAGCTCATGGACAGGGACTGAGCAGTACTTC.

This clone came up a few times. The chain recombines TRBV7-9 with TRBJ2-3; the match to TRBD1 covers 8 bases. The CDR3 has 14 amino acids. The germline gives CDR1 SEHNR, CDR2 FQNEAQ (reference sequence). V was pared by 8 bases and J by 6 bases, with 10 bases of the junction left unmatched. The CDR3 coding sequence is TGTGCCAGCGCCGGCAGGGGGCGAAGTGATACGCAGTATTTT. Protein: CASAGRGRSDTQYF.

The rearrangement links TRBV11-3 to TRBJ2-5; D might be TRBD1 (6 bases). CDR3 length: 15 amino acids. Between the trimmed V and J ends, which lost 1 base and 4 bases, there was a span of 13 bases. The germline CDR1 and CDR2 sequences are SGHNT and YENEEA. CDR3 bases: TGTGCCAGCAGCTTAGGCAACAGGGAAGGAGAGACCCAGTACTTC. It translates to CASSLGNREGETQYF.

The gene calls are TRBV5-1 and TRBJ2-1; D gene uncertain. The V gene lost 0 bases and the J gene lost 4 bases, with 14 bases spanning the gap. CDR1 is SGHRS, CDR2 YFSETQ, per germline. This CDR3 is 16 amino acids long. The CDR3 DNA sequence: TGCGCCAGCAGCTTGGGTGGCGCCCTGGGATACAATGAGCAGTTCTTC. It yields the protein CASSLGGALGYNEQFF.

This clone was counted between two and nine times. Other DNA sequences in the same sample also yield this CDR3. This sequence joins TRBV5-1 and TRBJ1-4; a weak D match, TRBD1 (5 bases). The CDR3 extends over 14 amino acids. Germline CDR1 reads SGHRS; CDR2 reads YFSETQ. V lost 2 bases to trimming and J lost 8 bases, with 13 bases between them. The CDR3 sequence is CASSLGVSNEKLFF. CDR3 coding DNA: TGCGCCAGCAGCTTAGGGGTGTCGAACGAAAAACTGTTTTTT.

The chain joins TRBV7-9 to TRBJ2-4; TRBD2 aligns across 7 bases. In germline, CDR1 is SEHNR, CDR2 FQNEAQ (reference sequence). There are 15 residues in the CDR3. The J segment lost 5 bases and the V segment lost 3 bases, leaving 7 bases of the junction unmatched. The CDR3 loop is CASSFQGGRENIQYF. DNA of the CDR3: TGTGCCAGCAGCTTCCAGGGAGGGAGGGAAAACATTCAGTACTTC.